Below, one TCR beta chain is given with its context. Its target is unknown. With 7 bases removed from V and 8 bases from J, the gap between germline ends came to 14 bases. This CDR3 has 11 amino acids. Germline V gene data show CDR1 as SQVTM and CDR2 as ANQGSEA. The sample originates from a study of OX40 agonist ivuxolimab in advanced cancers. For the study at large: Participants averaged around 60 years of age (range about 23 to 90) and were 82.7% male. Treatment received earlier with anti-PD-1, anti-PD-L1 or anti-CTLA-4 agents was allowed, and less than 45% had some. Study conclusions and caveats: At 0.1 to 3.0 mg/kg and by week 6, clonal expansion occurred in CD4+ and CD8+ blood T cells. Low levels of normalized T-cell clonal expansion also appeared in some nonresponders.

Clones were read by immunoSEQ multiplex PCR, and TCRdb kept only the in-frame ones, dropping some. The table has about 20,000 clones, approximately 83% seen once. The sample consisted of CD4+ or CD8+ T cells sorted from blood, taken in a trial of the OX40 agonist ivuxolimab. The sequence was collected from an adult with an advanced solid tumor such as melanoma, head and neck, liver or kidney cancer. The chain is built from TRBV29-1 and TRBJ1-2, with D hard to call. CDR3 bases: TGCAGCGCTCGCCCGGGGAAGGGCTACACCTTC. Encoded protein: CSARPGKGYTF.